This T cell receptor beta chain came from a study of T cell responses to AZD1222 COVID-19 vaccine. Findings of the study overall: Scientists sampled the repertoires only once the peak T cell response had passed. Following two doses of AZD1222, Spike-specific TCR breadth and depth rose. The sample set comprised mostly white British donors with more females, and clonal diversity was possibly underestimated.

Method: immunoSEQ multiplex PCR; TCRdb's copy keeps in-frame clones and lacks some. The data hold 150,000 to 200,000 clones, with approximately 92% observed a single time. The V gene end was trimmed by 3 bases and the J gene end by 4 bases; junction bases not matched to a gene: 7. This CDR3 comprises 14 residues. The germline V gene encodes CDR1 GTSNPN and CDR2 SVGIG (reference sequence). In the case of this clone: What it binds is unknown.

The gene calls are TRBV30 and TRBJ2-5, with 8 bases fitting TRBD2. The sequencing used peripheral blood, collected 28 days after the second dose of the MenACWY control vaccine. This TCR was sampled from an adult who received the MenACWY meningococcal vaccine as a control. The CDR3: CAWSLGLAGETQYF. DNA for the CDR3: TGTGCCTGGAGCTTGGGGCTAGCGGGAGAGACCCAGTACTTC.